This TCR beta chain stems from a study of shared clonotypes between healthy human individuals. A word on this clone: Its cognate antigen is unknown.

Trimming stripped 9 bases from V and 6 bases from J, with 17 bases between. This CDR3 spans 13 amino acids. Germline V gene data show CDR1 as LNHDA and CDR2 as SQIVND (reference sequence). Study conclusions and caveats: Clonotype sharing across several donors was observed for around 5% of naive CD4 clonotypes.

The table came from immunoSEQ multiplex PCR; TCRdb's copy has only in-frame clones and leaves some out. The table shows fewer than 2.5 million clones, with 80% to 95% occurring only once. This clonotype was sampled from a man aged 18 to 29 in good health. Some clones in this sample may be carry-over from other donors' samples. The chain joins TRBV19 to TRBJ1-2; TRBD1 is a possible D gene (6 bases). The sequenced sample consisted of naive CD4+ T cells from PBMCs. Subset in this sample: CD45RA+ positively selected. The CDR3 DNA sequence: TGTGCCAGCAGCTACAGGGACCAGGATGGCTACACCTTC. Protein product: CASSYRDQDGYTF.